This T cell receptor beta chain was identified in a study of T cell responses to AZD1222 COVID-19 vaccine. The assay was immunoSEQ multiplex PCR, and TCRdb's table has in-frame clones only and misses some. The sample shows about 67,000 clones, around 80% of them seen only once. Deletions cut 4 bases from V and 9 bases from J, with 8 bases between. The CDR3 totals 11 residues. The germline V gene encodes CDR1 SGHTA and CDR2 FQGNSA. Sequenced material: peripheral blood, taken on day 0 of AZD1222 vaccination. This sequence originates from an adult in good health. The rearrangement joins TRBV7-2 to TRBJ2-3; tentative D call: TRBD1 (6 bases). CDR3 in DNA: TGTGCCAGCAGCTCGCAGGGGACGCAGTATTTT. Amino acids: CASSSQGTQYF.